The sample holds a few counts of the clone carrying this T cell receptor (beta chain). Its target is not known. The data derive from a study of metastatic and nonmetastatic thyroid tumors. Across the study: Comparison of repertoires was carried out across blood and tumor or nodule tissue from malignant and benign thyroid patients. The study's findings and limits: As reported, TCR beta diversity in blood and tumor was significantly higher in malignant thyroid tumors than in benign nodules.

As originally analysed: A classifier of distant metastasis in papillary thyroid cancer was built from CDR3 differences (across clinicopathological groups). Via MiXCR, TCRdb re-called the PCR reads. V and J calls and clone size were set by TCRdb, not the authors. The sample lists just over 14,000 clones; roughly 3.5% were seen once. Germline CDR1 SNHLY, CDR2 FYNNEI. Trimming removed 6 bases from V and 6 bases from J, with 11 bases in between. The CDR3 covers 12 residues. All patients reached thyroid surgery having received no treatment beforehand. The TCR originated in a female donor with papillary thyroid cancer or a benign thyroid nodule (not recorded which). Some clones in this sample may be carry-over from other donors' samples. The J gene is TRBJ1-2, the V gene TRBV2, with a weak D call TRBD1 (5 bases). The sequenced sample consisted of tumor tissue. The CDR3 sequence: CASSPSTDGYTF. The CDR3 nucleotides are TGTGCCAGCAGCCCTTCGACAGATGGCTACACCTTC. The full variable domain, with the rest looked up from reference TRBV2 and TRBJ1-2, is EPEVTQTPSHQVTQMGQEVILRCVPISNHLYFYWYRQILGQKVEFLVSFYNNEISEKSEIFDDQFSVERPDGSNFTLKIRSTKLEDSAMYFCASSPSTDGYTFGSGTRLTVV.